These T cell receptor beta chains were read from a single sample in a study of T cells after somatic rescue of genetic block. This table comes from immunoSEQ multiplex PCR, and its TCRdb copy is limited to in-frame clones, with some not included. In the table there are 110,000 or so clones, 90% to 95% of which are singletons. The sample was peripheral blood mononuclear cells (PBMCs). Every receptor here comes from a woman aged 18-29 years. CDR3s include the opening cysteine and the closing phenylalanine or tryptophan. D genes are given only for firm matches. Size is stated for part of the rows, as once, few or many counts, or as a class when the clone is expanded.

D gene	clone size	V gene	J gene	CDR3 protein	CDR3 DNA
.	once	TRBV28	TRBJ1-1	CASIRPLVGYEAFF	TGTGCCAGCATTCGCCCCCTCGTCGGGTATGAAGCTTTCTTT
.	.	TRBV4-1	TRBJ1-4	CASRAPAYGEKLFF	TGCGCCAGCAGGGCCCCAGCATACGGTGAAAAACTGTTTTTT
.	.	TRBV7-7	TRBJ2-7	CASSPEYEQYF	TGTGCCAGCAGCCCGGAGTACGAGCAGTACTTC
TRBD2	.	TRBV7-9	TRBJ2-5	CASSTPKLAGGTQETQYF	TGTGCCAGCAGCACCCCAAAACTAGCGGGGGGGACCCAAGAGACCCAGTACTTC
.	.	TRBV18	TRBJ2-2	CASSPGGQFTGELFF	TGTGCCAGCTCACCAGGTGGACAGTTCACCGGGGAGCTGTTTTTT
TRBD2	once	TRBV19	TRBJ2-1	CASSSYGGDEQFF	TGTGCCAGTAGTTCCTACGGGGGGGATGAGCAGTTCTTC
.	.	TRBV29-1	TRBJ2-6	CSVGAGRTGANVLTF	TGCAGCGTTGGGGCAGGGCGCACTGGGGCCAACGTCCTGACTTTC
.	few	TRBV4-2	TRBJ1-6	CASSQVNGGSSNSPLHF	TGTGCCAGCAGCCAAGTGAACGGGGGTAGTAGTAATTCACCCCTCCACTTT
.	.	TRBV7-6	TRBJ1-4	CASSPGARELDEKLFF	TGTGCCAGCAGCCCAGGAGCGCGAGAACTAGATGAAAAACTGTTTTTT
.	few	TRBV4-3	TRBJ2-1	CASSQGASDGYEQFF	TGCGCCAGCAGCCAAGGGGCTAGCGACGGCTATGAGCAGTTCTTC
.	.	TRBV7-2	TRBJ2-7	CASSLGSEVPYEQYF	TGTGCCAGCAGCTTAGGATCGGAGGTCCCCTACGAGCAGTACTTC
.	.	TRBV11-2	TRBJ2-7	CASSPIKGRSYEQYF	TGTGCCAGCAGCCCCATCAAGGGTCGAAGCTACGAGCAGTACTTC
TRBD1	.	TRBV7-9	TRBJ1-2	CASSIGTAARDYGYTF	TGTGCCAGCAGCATTGGGACAGCGGCTCGCGACTATGGCTACACCTTC
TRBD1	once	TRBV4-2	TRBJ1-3	CASSQARGGGNTIYF	TGTGCCAGCAGCCAGGCCAGGGGGGGTGGAAACACCATATATTTT
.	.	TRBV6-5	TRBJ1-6	CASSYGLPYNSPLHF	TGTGCCAGCAGTTACGGTCTGCCTTATAATTCACCCCTCCACTTT
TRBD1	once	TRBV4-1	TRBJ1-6	CASSQLGQGNSPLHF	TGCGCCAGCAGCCAACTGGGACAGGGGAACTCACCCCTCCACTTT
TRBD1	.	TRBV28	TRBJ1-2	CASISEGARNGYTF	TGTGCCAGCATCAGCGAGGGGGCGCGTAATGGCTACACCTTC
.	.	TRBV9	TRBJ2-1	CASSVSGATYNEQFF	TGTGCCAGCAGCGTCTCAGGGGCTACCTACAATGAGCAGTTCTTC
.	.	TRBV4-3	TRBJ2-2	CASSFHISSPNTGELFF	TGCGCCAGCAGCTTCCACATATCTAGCCCGAACACCGGGGAGCTGTTTTTT
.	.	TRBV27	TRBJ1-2	CASSLGPEGGFYGYTF	TGTGCCAGCAGTTTAGGACCGGAAGGGGGTTTCTATGGCTACACCTTC
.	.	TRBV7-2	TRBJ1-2	CASSLVGSPDLANYGYTF	TGTGCCAGCAGCTTAGTTGGCAGCCCAGACCTAGCTAACTATGGCTACACCTTC
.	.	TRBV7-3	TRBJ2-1	CASSSGQPNEQFF	TGTGCCAGCAGCTCAGGACAGCCCAATGAGCAGTTCTTC
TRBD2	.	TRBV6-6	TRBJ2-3	CASSPRGVVTDTQYF	TGTGCCAGCAGTCCGCGGGGGGTCGTCACAGATACGCAGTATTTT
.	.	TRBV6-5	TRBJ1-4	CASSESGRNEKLFF	TGTGCCAGCAGTGAATCCGGGAGGAATGAAAAACTGTTTTTT
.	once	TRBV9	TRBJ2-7	CASSPQADPLYEQYF	TGTGCCAGCAGCCCCCAAGCCGACCCTTTATACGAGCAGTACTTC
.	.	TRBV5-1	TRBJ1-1	CASSLRGNTEAFF	TGCGCCAGCAGCTTGAGAGGGAACACTGAAGCTTTCTTT
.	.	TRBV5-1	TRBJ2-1	CASSSGGTSSYNEQFF	TGCGCCAGCAGCTCTGGGGGGACTTCCTCCTACAATGAGCAGTTCTTC
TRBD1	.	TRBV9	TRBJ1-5	CASSVTGDYNQPQHF	TGTGCCAGCAGCGTAACAGGGGACTACAATCAGCCCCAGCATTTT
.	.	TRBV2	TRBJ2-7	CASSEAGHNIYEQYF	TGTGCCAGCAGTGAAGCTGGACACAATATATACGAGCAGTACTTC
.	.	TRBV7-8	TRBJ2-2	CASRPTSGELFF	TGTGCCAGCAGGCCAACCTCGGGGGAGCTGTTTTTT
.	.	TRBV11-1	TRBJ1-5	CASSSKSNQPQHF	TGTGCCAGCAGCTCCAAGAGCAATCAGCCCCAGCATTTT
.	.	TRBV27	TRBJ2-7	CASSPRRAHTYEQYF	TGTGCCAGCAGTCCCCGTCGAGCCCACACCTACGAGCAGTACTTC
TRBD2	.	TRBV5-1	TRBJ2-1	CASRGTSGGQYNEQFF	TGCGCCAGCAGGGGGACTAGCGGGGGCCAGTACAATGAGCAGTTCTTC
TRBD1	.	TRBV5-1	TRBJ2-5	CASSPRGTYQETQYF	TGCGCCAGCAGCCCCAGGGGGACATATCAAGAGACCCAGTACTTC
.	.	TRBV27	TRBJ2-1	CASTKGLITYNEQFF	TGTGCCAGCACAAAAGGACTTATCACCTACAATGAGCAGTTCTTC
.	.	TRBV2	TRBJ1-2	CASSEGGAGPYGYTF	TGTGCCAGCAGTGAGGGGGGGGCAGGTCCCTATGGCTACACCTTC
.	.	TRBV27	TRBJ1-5	CASSPRGGLGSNQPQHF	TGTGCCAGCAGTCCCCGGGGGGGGCTGGGGAGCAATCAGCCCCAGCATTTT
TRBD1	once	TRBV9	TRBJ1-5	CASDPRTGGGQPQHF	TGTGCCAGCGACCCTCGAACAGGGGGGGGACAGCCCCAGCATTTT
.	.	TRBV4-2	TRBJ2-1	CASSQAGAGGYNEQFF	TGTGCCAGCAGCCAAGCCGGAGCGGGTGGTTACAATGAGCAGTTCTTC
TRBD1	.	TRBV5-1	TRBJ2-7	CASSLRDSNYEQYF	TGCGCCAGCAGCCTCCGGGACAGTAACTACGAGCAGTACTTC
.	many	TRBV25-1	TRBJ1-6	CASGEGRLNSPLHF	TGTGCCAGCGGAGAGGGGCGGCTTAATTCACCCCTCCACTTT
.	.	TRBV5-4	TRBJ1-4	CASSKGGTNEKLFF	TGTGCCAGCAGCAAAGGAGGGACTAATGAAAAACTGTTTTTT
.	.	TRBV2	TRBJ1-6	CASGASAPSPLHF	TGTGCCAGCGGGGCGTCAGCCCCTTCACCCCTCCACTTT
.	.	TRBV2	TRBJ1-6	CASSELQIGNSPLHF	TGTGCCAGCAGTGAACTCCAAATCGGTAATTCACCCCTCCACTTT
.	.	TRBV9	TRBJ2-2	CASSVEGAGELFF	TGTGCCAGCAGCGTAGAGGGGGCCGGGGAGCTGTTTTTT
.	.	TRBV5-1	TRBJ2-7	CASSLTRQRSYEQYF	TGCGCCAGCAGCTTAACTCGACAGCGATCCTACGAGCAGTACTTC
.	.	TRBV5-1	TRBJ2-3	CASSLATIPTMDTQYF	TGCGCCAGCAGCTTGGCCACTATCCCAACAATGGATACGCAGTATTTT
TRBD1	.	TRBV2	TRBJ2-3	CASSDPGQGTNTQYF	TGTGCCAGCAGCGACCCGGGACAGGGGACAAATACGCAGTATTTT
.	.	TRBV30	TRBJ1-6	CAWSGTLVLGYSPLHF	TGTGCCTGGAGTGGGACCTTGGTCCTCGGGTATTCACCCCTCCACTTT
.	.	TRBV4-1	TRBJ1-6	CASSQSLGTSSSPLHF	TGCGCCAGCAGCCAATCCCTCGGGACATCTAGTTCACCCCTCCACTTT
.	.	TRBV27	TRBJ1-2	CASSLSRIYGYTF	TGTGCCAGCAGTTTATCAAGGATCTATGGCTACACCTTC
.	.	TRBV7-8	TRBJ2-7	CASSLIGKGHRTYEQYF	TGTGCCAGCAGCTTAATAGGGAAGGGACACCGAACCTACGAGCAGTACTTC